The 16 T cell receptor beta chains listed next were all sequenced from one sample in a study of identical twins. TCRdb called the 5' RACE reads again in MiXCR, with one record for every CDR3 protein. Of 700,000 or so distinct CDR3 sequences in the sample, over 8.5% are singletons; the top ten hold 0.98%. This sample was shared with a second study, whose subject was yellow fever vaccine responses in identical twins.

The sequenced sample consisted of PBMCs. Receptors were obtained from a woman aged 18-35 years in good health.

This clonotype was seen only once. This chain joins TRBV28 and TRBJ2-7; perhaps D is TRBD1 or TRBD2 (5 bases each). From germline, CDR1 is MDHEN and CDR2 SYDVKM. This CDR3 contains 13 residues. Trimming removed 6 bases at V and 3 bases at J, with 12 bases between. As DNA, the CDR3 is TGTGCCAGCAGGTTGACAGCGGTCTACGAGCAGTACTTC. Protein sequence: CASRLTAVYEQYF. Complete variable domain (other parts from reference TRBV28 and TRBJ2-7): DVKVTQSSRYLVKRTGEKVFLECVQDMDHENMFWYRQDPGLGLRLIYFSYDVKMKEKGDIPEGYSVSREKKERFSLILESASTNQTSMYLCASRLTAVYEQYFGPGTRLTVT.

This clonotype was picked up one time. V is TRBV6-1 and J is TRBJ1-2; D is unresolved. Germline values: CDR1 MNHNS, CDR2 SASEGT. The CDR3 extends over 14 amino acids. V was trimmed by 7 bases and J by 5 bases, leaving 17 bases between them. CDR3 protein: CASTLDGWRYGYTF. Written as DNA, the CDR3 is TGTGCCAGCACCCTCGACGGGTGGCGGTATGGCTACACCTTC.

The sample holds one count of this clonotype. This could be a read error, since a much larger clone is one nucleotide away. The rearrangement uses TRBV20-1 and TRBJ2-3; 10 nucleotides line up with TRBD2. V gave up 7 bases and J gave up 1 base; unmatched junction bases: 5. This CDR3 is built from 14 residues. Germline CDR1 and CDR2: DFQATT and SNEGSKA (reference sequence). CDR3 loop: CSDPLAGGTDTQYF. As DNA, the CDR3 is TGCAGTGATCCGCTAGCGGGGGGCACAGATACGCAGTATTTT.

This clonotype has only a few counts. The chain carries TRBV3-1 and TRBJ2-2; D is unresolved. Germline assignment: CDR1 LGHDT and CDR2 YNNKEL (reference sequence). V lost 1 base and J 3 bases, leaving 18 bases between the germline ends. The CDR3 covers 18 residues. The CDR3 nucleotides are TGTGCCAGCAGCCAAGGAGCTGGCCTAGTCGCGTACACCGGGGAGCTGTTTTTT. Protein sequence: CASSQGAGLVAYTGELFF. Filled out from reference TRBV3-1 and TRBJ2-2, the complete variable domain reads DTAVSQTPKYLVTQMGNDKSIKCEQNLGHDTMYWYKQDSKKFLKIMFSYNNKELIINETVPNRFSPKSPDKAHLNLHINSLELGDSAVYFCASSQGAGLVAYTGELFFGEGSRLTVL.

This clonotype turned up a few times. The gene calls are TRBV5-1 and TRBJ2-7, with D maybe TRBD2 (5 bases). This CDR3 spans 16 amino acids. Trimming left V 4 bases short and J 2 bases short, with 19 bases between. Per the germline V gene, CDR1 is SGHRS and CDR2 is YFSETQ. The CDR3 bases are TGCGCCAGCAGCCCTGCTTTCGGACGGGGAGCCTACGAGCAGTACTTC. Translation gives CASSPAFGRGAYEQYF.

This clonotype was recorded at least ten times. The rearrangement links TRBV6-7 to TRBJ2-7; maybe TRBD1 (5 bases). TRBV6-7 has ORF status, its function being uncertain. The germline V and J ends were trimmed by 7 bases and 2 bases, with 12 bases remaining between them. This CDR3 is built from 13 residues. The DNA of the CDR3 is TGTGCCAGCAAGCCCAGGGAAACCTACGAGCAGTACTTC. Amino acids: CASKPRETYEQYF.

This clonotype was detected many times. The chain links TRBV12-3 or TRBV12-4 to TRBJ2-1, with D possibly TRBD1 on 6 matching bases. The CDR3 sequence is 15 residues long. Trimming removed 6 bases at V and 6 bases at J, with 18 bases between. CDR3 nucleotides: TGTGCCAGCAGCCTACAGGCCTTCAGGGGCAATGAGCAGTTCTTC. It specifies CASSLQAFRGNEQFF.

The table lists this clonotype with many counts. The CDR3 DNA follows: TGCAGTGCTTTGGGGGCCCACGGAAACACAGATACGCAGTATTTT. Protein product: CSALGAHGNTDTQYF. V usage is TRBV20-1 and J usage is TRBJ2-3, with D perhaps matching TRBD1 (6 bases). The CDR3 contains 15 residues. V lost 5 bases and J lost 2, with 17 bases in between. Germline-derived CDR1 and CDR2 are DFQATT and SNEGSKA (reference sequence).

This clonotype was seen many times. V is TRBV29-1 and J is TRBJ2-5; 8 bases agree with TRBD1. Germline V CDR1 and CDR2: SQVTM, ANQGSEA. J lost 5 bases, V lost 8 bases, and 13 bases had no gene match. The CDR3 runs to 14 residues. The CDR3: CSIIIAGGGETQYF. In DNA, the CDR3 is TGCAGCATCATTATCGCAGGGGGCGGGGAGACCCAGTACTTC.

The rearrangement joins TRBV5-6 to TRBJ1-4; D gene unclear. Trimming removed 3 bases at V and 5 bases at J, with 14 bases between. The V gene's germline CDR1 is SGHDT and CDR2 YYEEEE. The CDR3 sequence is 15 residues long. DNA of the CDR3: TGTGCCAGCAGCTCTAATGGACTTCGGAATGAAAAACTGTTTTTT. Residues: CASSSNGLRNEKLFF. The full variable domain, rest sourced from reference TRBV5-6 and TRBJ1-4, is DAGVTQSPTHLIKTRGQQVTLRCSPKSGHDTVSWYQQALGQGPQFIFQYYEEEERQRGNFPDRFSGHQFPNYSSELNVNALLLGDSALYLCASSSNGLRNEKLFFGSGTQLSVL.

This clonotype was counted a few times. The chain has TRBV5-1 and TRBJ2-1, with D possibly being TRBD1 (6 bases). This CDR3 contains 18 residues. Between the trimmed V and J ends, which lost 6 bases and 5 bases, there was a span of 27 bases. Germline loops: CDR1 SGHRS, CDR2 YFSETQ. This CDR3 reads CASKITGTPGYPDNEQFF. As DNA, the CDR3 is TGCGCCAGCAAAATAACAGGGACCCCGGGATACCCAGACAATGAGCAGTTCTTC. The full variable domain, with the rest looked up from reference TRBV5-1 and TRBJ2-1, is KAGVTQTPRYLIKTRGQQVTLSCSPISGHRSVSWYQQTPGQGLQFLFEYFSETQRNKGNFPGRFSGRQFSNSRSEMNVSTLELGDSALYLCASKITGTPGYPDNEQFFGPGTRLTVL.

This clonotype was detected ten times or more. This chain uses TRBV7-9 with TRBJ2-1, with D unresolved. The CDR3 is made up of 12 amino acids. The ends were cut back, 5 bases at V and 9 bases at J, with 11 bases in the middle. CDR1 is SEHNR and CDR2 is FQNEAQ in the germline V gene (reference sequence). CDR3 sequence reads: CASSDRYGEQFF. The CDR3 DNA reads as TGTGCCAGCAGCGACCGGTACGGTGAGCAGTTCTTC.

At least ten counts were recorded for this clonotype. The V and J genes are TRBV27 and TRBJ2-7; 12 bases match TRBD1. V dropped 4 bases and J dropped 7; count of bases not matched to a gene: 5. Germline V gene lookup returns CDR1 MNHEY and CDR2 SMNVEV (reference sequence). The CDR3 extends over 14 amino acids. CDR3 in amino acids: CASSSGQGAGEQYF. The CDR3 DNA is TGTGCCAGCAGTTCGGGACAGGGGGCGGGTGAGCAGTACTTC.

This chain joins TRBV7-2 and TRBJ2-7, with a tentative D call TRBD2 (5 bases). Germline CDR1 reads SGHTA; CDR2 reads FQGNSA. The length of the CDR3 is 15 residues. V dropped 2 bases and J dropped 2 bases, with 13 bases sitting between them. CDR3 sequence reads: CASSLRVSATYEQYF. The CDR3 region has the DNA TGTGCCAGCAGCTTAAGGGTTAGCGCTACCTACGAGCAGTACTTC. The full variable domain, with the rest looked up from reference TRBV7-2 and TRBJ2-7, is GAGVSQSPSNKVTEKGKDVELRCDPISGHTALYWYRQSLGQGLEFLIYFQGNSAPDKSGLPSDRFSAERTGGSVSTLTIQRTQQEDSAVYLCASSLRVSATYEQYFGPGTRLTVT.

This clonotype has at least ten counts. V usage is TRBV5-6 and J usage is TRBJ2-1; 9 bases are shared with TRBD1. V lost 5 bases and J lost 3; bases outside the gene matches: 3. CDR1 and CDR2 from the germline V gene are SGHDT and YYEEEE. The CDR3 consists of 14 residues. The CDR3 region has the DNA TGTGCCAGCAGTCGACAGGGGGGCTACAATGAGCAGTTCTTC. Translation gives CASSRQGGYNEQFF. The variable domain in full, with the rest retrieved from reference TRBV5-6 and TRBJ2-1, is DAGVTQSPTHLIKTRGQQVTLRCSPKSGHDTVSWYQQALGQGPQFIFQYYEEEERQRGNFPDRFSGHQFPNYSSELNVNALLLGDSALYLCASSRQGGYNEQFFGPGTRLTVL.

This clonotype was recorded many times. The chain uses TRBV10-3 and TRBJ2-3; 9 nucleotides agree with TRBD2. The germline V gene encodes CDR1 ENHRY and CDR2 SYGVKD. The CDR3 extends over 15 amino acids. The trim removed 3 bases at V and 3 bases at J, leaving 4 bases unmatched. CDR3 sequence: CAISDGSGRTDTQYF. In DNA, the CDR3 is TGTGCCATCAGTGACGGTAGCGGGAGAACAGATACGCAGTATTTT.